This T cell receptor (beta chain) stems from a study of breast tumors, draining lymph nodes, adjacent tissues. TCRdb re-derived calls from the multiplex PCR reads in MiXCR, one entry per CDR3 protein. The sample shows some 170,000 distinct CDR3 sequences, around 33% of them seen only once. Whole-study results and caveats: Compared with lymph nodes, tumors were less diverse; compared with nontumor tissue, more. Data fit most tumor T cells coming from lymph node, expanding in tumor. Compared with basal-like, luminal-like tumors shared significantly more repertoire with nontumor tissue. Data only fit, rather than demonstrated, lymph node origin of most tumor T cells.

V shed 10 bases and J 9 bases; nucleotides not matched to a gene: 10. CDR1 and CDR2 (germline): SGHRS, YFSETQ. CDR3 length equals 11 residues. Breast cancer patients provided tissue from their axillary draining lymph nodes. Details on this clonotype: Its antigen is unknown.

This chain links TRBV5-1 with TRBJ2-7, with 7 bases aligning to TRBD1. The specimen sequenced was axillary lymph node tissue. This TCR was sampled from a female donor with breast cancer. Some clones in this sample may be carry-over from other donors' samples. This chain's CDR3 is CAGTAHPGQYF. The CDR3 DNA sequence: TGCGCCGGGACAGCTCACCCGGGGCAGTACTTC.